Detailed here is one T cell receptor (beta chain). Its specificity is unknown. Amplification yielded TCR beta CDR3 regions, with RNA transcripts as the source. HTBI primers were the set used in a first-round RT-PCR of the TCR CDR3. TCRdb reanalysed the multiplex PCR reads using MiXCR and keeps one entry per CDR3 protein. The sample has approximately 220,000 distinct CDR3 sequences, around 20% seen once; the top ten hold roughly 44%. These data come from a study of T cells in Graves' hyperthyroidism and ophthalmopathy. Study-wide context: At initial diagnosis, before any treatment had begun, peripheral blood was obtained. Study results and limitations: Before onset, ophthalmopathy was predicted by the model a median roughly 6.8 months earlier.

Germline CDR1 reads SGDLS; CDR2 reads YYNGEE. V dropped 0 bases and J dropped 4; count of bases not matched to a gene: 6. The CDR3 is 17 amino acids. With a duration under 2 months, the hyperthyroidism was newly diagnosed in patients aged 18 to 65. Sequencing was carried out using blood. V gene TRBV9 combines with J gene TRBJ2-2, with 10 bases aligning to TRBD2. This TCR was sampled from a middle-aged man with Graves' hyperthyroidism. CDR3 in DNA: TGTGCCAGCAGCGTAGGGAGCGGGGGGGCCTTCACCGGGGAGCTGTTTTTT. Its translation: CASSVGSGGAFTGELFF. Variable domain in full (rest from reference TRBV9 and TRBJ2-2): DSGVTQTPKHLITATGQRVTLRCSPRSGDLSVYWYQQSLDQGLQFLIQYYNGEERAKGNILERFSAQQFPDLHSELNLSSLELGDSALYFCASSVGSGGAFTGELFFGEGSRLTVL.